The 31 T cell receptor beta chains presented below share a single source sample, sequenced in a study of monozygotic twins with inflammatory bowel disease. No DNA is given; TCRdb re-called the 5' RACE reads and lists each CDR3 protein once. The sample shows around 140,000 distinct CDR3 sequences, and 2.4% sits with its ten largest clones. Sequenced input: blood. The origin of the receptors is a human donor with ulcerative colitis or Crohn's disease, or a healthy co-twin of an affected twin (not recorded which).

V and J are TRBV7-2 and TRBJ1-2. This CDR3 comprises 15 residues. The V gene's germline CDR1 is SGHTA and CDR2 FQGNSA. The CDR3 loop reads CASSLASGRIPSYTF.

This chain's CDR3 is CATSRRGNEQFF. The chain is built from TRBV15 and TRBJ2-1; TCRdb names TRBD1, which stays unverified in the absence of DNA. Germline assignment: CDR1 LNHNV and CDR2 YYDKDF (reference sequence). The CDR3 length is 12 residues.

CDR3 loop: CSARGQGGLNSYEQYF. The rearrangement uses TRBV20-1 and TRBJ2-7; the D gene TCRdb calls, TRBD1, cannot be checked with no DNA. Germline V gene data show CDR1 as DFQATT and CDR2 as SNEGSKA (reference sequence). There are 16 residues in the CDR3.

This sequence joins TRBV10-2 and TRBJ2-3; as DNA is missing, the TRBD2 call by TCRdb cannot be tested. Germline V gene lookup returns CDR1 WSHSY and CDR2 SAAADI. There are 17 residues in the CDR3. The CDR3 reads CASSEPSGGAGTDTQYF.

The genes are TRBV6-1 and TRBJ1-1. Germline assignment: CDR1 MNHNS and CDR2 SASEGT. The CDR3 sequence is 14 residues long. The CDR3 reads CPSLKGGGYTEAFF.

The rearrangement uses TRBV11-2 and TRBJ1-2. The CDR3 is 16 amino acids. The V gene's germline CDR1 is SGHAT and CDR2 FQNNGV. CDR3 sequence: CASSLWAEKTNYGYTF.

The chain uses TRBV5-1 and TRBJ2-3; TCRdb picks TRBD2, but there is no DNA to check that call. The CDR3 sequence is 17 residues long. Germline V CDR1 and CDR2: SGHRS, YFSETQ. The CDR3 protein is CASSLATGLAGTDTQYF. Variable domain in full (rest from reference TRBV5-1 and TRBJ2-3): KAGVTQTPRYLIKTRGQQVTLSCSPISGHRSVSWYQQTPGQGLQFLFEYFSETQRNKGNFPGRFSGRQFSNSRSEMNVSTLELGDSALYLCASSLATGLAGTDTQYFGPGTRLTVL.

This chain connects TRBV12-5 to TRBJ2-1. Germline-derived CDR1 and CDR2 are LGHNT and FRNRAP. The CDR3 is 13 amino acids. CDR3 sequence reads: CASAKTGNNEQFF.

This chain uses TRBV20-1 with TRBJ2-7; TCRdb reports TRBD1, a call that lacks DNA to check it against. The germline V gene has CDR1 DFQATT and CDR2 SNEGSKA (reference sequence). The CDR3 runs 15 residues. CDR3: CSAQVMGRGVGEQYF.

This sequence joins TRBV6-5 and TRBJ2-1; without DNA, the TCRdb call of TRBD1 cannot be checked. This CDR3 comprises 15 residues. The germline V gene encodes CDR1 MNHEY and CDR2 SVGAGI. CDR3 amino acids: CASSYSGTGGNEQFF.

J is TRBJ2-4 and V is TRBV20-1; TCRdb picks TRBD2, but there is no DNA to check that call. The CDR3 spans 18 residues. CDR1 is DFQATT and CDR2 is SNEGSKA in the germline V gene (reference sequence). The CDR3 sequence: CSATPVGLAGTAKNIQYF.

This rearrangement joins TRBV7-2 to TRBJ2-2; the TRBD1 assignment by TCRdb is unverifiable without DNA. The germline V gene has CDR1 SGHTA and CDR2 FQGNSA. This CDR3 region has 16 residues. The CDR3 sequence: CASSATGKPNTGELFF.

The V call is TRBV4-3, the J call TRBJ2-7; checking the TCRdb D call of TRBD1 is not possible without DNA. Germline V gene lookup returns CDR1 LGHNA and CDR2 YSLEER. The CDR3 has 14 residues. CDR3 amino acids: CASSQGTSPYEQYF.

The rearrangement joins TRBV20-1 to TRBJ2-1; with no DNA, the TCRdb D assignment of TRBD2 cannot be verified. The length of the CDR3 is 15 residues. CDR1 and CDR2 (germline): DFQATT, SNEGSKA (reference sequence). The CDR3 here is CSAKATSGGYNEQFF.

This chain links TRBV12-3 or TRBV12-4 with TRBJ1-4; TCRdb's assignment of TRBD1 cannot be checked, as there is no DNA. This CDR3 region has 14 residues. The chain's CDR3 is CASSFTGLHEKLFF.

The chain combines TRBV6-5 with TRBJ1-2; as DNA is missing, the TRBD1 call by TCRdb cannot be tested. There are 13 residues in the CDR3. In germline, CDR1 is MNHEY, CDR2 SVGAGI. The CDR3 loop reads CASRNDRAGGYTF.

The chain combines TRBV4-2 with TRBJ2-1. This CDR3 is 16 amino acids long. The V gene's germline CDR1 is LGHNA and CDR2 YNFKEQ. CDR3 sequence: CASSQRTGVSYNEQFF.

The rearrangement links TRBV20-1 to TRBJ2-3. Germline loops: CDR1 DFQATT, CDR2 SNEGSKA (reference sequence). The CDR3 is 17 residues long. This chain's CDR3 is CSAAVRRGSGSTDTQYF.

J is TRBJ2-3 and V is TRBV7-2. Germline values: CDR1 SGHTA, CDR2 FQGNSA. There are 17 residues in the CDR3. The CDR3: CASSLVGRSVGTDTQYF.

The chain couples TRBV12-3 or TRBV12-4 to TRBJ1-1; as DNA is missing, the TRBD1 call by TCRdb cannot be tested. The CDR3 covers 14 residues. This CDR3 reads CASRGQVLNTEAFF.

The CDR3 sequence is CSVVRTGGSITGELFF. J is TRBJ2-2 and V is TRBV29-1; TCRdb reports TRBD2, a call that lacks DNA to check it against. Germline CDR1 and CDR2: SQVTM and ANQGSEA. This CDR3 comprises 16 residues.

The V gene is TRBV2, the J gene TRBJ2-7; the D call from TCRdb, TRBD1, cannot be confirmed without DNA. The length of the CDR3 is 15 residues. Germline V CDR1 and CDR2: SNHLY, FYNNEI. The CDR3 sequence is CASSEGQGWTYEQYF.

The CDR3: CASSPSPGATTYEQYF. The genes are TRBV18 and TRBJ2-7; with no DNA, the TCRdb D assignment of TRBD1 cannot be verified. CDR3 length equals 16 residues. In germline, CDR1 is KGHSH, CDR2 LQKENI.

The chain joins TRBV5-1 to TRBJ2-6; without DNA, the TCRdb call of TRBD1 cannot be checked. In germline, CDR1 is SGHRS, CDR2 YFSETQ. The CDR3 covers 18 residues. This CDR3 is CASSSIQRTGVGANVLTF.

The J gene is TRBJ2-3, the V gene TRBV27; TCRdb lists TRBD1, though no DNA is available to test this call. This CDR3 has 17 residues. The germline CDR1 and CDR2 sequences are MNHEY and SMNVEV (reference sequence). CDR3 in amino acids: CASSPNPGQRYTDTQYF.

The chain carries TRBV2 and TRBJ1-5. This CDR3 is built from 14 residues. The germline CDR1 and CDR2 sequences are SNHLY and FYNNEI. CDR3: CASSAGQYNQPQHF.

This sequence joins TRBV5-1 and TRBJ2-5; TCRdb's D call of TRBD1 is untestable without DNA. The V gene's germline CDR1 is SGHRS and CDR2 YFSETQ. The CDR3 covers 15 residues. CDR3 region: CASSSSGGSQETQYF.

V usage is TRBV5-1 and J usage is TRBJ2-3; as DNA is missing, the TRBD2 call by TCRdb cannot be tested. CDR1 and CDR2 from the germline V gene are SGHRS and YFSETQ. The CDR3 sequence is 14 residues long. CDR3 region: CASSLLPGLDTQYF.

This chain joins TRBV7-2 and TRBJ2-3; the TRBD2 assignment by TCRdb is unverifiable without DNA. This CDR3 has 16 residues. Germline values: CDR1 SGHTA, CDR2 FQGNSA. The CDR3 region is CASSQSLAGGAVTQYF.

The chain carries TRBV10-3 and TRBJ2-1; TCRdb picks TRBD2, but there is no DNA to check that call. The CDR3 totals 18 residues. The V gene's germline CDR1 is ENHRY and CDR2 SYGVKD. CDR3: CAISDRGTSGGAYNEQFF.

V is TRBV27 and J is TRBJ2-3; TCRdb's D call of TRBD2 is untestable without DNA. The CDR3 loop spans 15 amino acids. CDR1 MNHEY and CDR2 SMNVEV come from the germline V gene (reference sequence). The CDR3 sequence is CASSLLGPRGTTQYF.